The subject of this entry is one T cell receptor beta chain. What it binds is not known. At one end the junction does not follow the germline gene, possibly because of a read error. The data derive from a study of spatial heterogeneity in lung cancer. Study overall: For the average unique TCR and UMI combination, more than 9.5 occurrences appeared in raw reads. Findings and limits, study-wide: Among blood samples, ubiquitous expanded tumor TCRs appeared more at resection than at follow-up.

Germline loops: CDR1 DFQATT, CDR2 SNEGSKA (reference sequence). The CDR3 sequence is 14 residues long. In TCRdb, the 5' RACE reads were re-called with MiXCR into one record per CDR3 protein. Of nearly 95,000 distinct CDR3 sequences listed, around 19% were seen once; the top ten hold 21%. As to time point: blood at routine non-recurrence follow-up after resection. The authors sequenced whole RNA from tumor, nontumor lung or frozen PBMC without sorting. V is TRBV20-1 and J is TRBJ1-4; tentatively, D is TRBD1 (5 bases). The source is a male donor with early-stage non-small cell lung cancer. This specimen consisted of PBMCs, obtained at follow-up. This chain's CDR3 is CSAPMGGSNEKPFF. The CDR3 DNA follows: TGCAGTGCTCCCATGGGGGGGTCTAATGAAAAACCGTTTTTT.